The clone carrying this T cell receptor beta chain was counted only a few times. Its antigen remains unknown. The junction does not match germline at one end; this may be a read error. This specimen belongs to a study of cytomegalovirus exposure and HLA in healthy donors. The PCR employed 60 Vbeta primers together with 13 Jbeta primers. In the study's own analysis: In a later analysis, some 11 million of 75 million to 85 million unique beta chains occurred in at least two donors. Only in-frame clones appear in the TCRdb table, and some are missing; sequencing was by immunoSEQ multiplex PCR. V, J and clone size were drawn from that table, and D and trimming were deduced from the DNA. The sample lists around 150,000 clones, about three quarters occurring once. Germline CDR1 reads MNHNS; CDR2 reads SASEGT. The CDR3 is made up of 12 amino acids. Study-level points and caveats: Earlier results showed most TCR beta V segments being productive about 87% or about 30% of the time. It was only CMV serostatus that was available as immune exposure information.

The source of this sequence is a woman between 40 and 50 years old in good health and CMV-seropositive. Sequenced sample: PBMCs. The chain recombines TRBV6-1 with TRBJ1-5, with D hard to call. The CDR3 nucleotides are TGTGCCAGCAGTGAAAGCAACCAGCCCCAGCATTTT. Its translation: CASSESNQPQHF.